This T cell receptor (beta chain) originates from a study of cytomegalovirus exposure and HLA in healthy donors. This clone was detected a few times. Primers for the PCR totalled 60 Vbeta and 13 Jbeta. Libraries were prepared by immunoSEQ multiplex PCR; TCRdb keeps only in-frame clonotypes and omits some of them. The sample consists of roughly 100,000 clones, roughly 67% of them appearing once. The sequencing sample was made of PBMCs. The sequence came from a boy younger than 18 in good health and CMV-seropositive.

CDR3 loop: CASSPLGGQGAREQYF. DNA of the CDR3: TGCGCCAGCAGCCCCCTTGGGGGACAGGGGGCCCGCGAGCAGTACTTC. This sequence joins TRBV4-1 and TRBJ2-7, with TRBD1 identical over 12 bases. The germline V gene encodes CDR1 MGHRA and CDR2 YSYEKL. V lost 4 bases and J lost 6; bases outside the gene matches: 10. CDR3 length: 16 amino acids.